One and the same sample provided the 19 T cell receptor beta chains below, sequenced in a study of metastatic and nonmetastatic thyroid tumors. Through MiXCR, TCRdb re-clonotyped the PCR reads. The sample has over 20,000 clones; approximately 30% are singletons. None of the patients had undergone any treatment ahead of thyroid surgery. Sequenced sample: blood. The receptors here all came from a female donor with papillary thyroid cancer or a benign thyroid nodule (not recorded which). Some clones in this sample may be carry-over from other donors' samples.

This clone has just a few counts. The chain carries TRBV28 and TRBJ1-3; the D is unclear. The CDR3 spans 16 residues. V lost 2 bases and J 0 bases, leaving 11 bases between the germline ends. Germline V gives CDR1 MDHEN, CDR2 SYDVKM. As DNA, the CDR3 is TGTGCCAGCAGTTTAAATTACGGAGACTCTGGAAACACCATATATTTT. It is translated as CASSLNYGDSGNTIYF.

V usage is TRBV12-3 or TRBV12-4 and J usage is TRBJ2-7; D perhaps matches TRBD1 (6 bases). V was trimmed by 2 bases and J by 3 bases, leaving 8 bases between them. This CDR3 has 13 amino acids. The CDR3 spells CASSLNRVYEQYF. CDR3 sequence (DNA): TGTGCCAGCAGTTTAAACAGGGTCTACGAGCAGTACTTC.

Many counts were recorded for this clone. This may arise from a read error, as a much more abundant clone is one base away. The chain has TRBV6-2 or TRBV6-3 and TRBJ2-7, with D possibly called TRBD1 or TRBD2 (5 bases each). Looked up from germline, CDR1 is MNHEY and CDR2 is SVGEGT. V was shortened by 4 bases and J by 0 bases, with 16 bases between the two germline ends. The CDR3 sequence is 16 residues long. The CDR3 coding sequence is TGTGCCAGCAGTTCCCTAGGGGCAGGGACCTCCTACGAGCAGTACTTC. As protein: CASSSLGAGTSYEQYF.

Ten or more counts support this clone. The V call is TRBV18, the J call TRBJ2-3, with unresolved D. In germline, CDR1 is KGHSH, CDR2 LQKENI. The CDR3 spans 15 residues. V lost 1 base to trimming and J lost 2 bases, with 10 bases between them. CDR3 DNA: TGTGCCAGCTCACCACGGATGCAAGACACAGATACGCAGTATTTT. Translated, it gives CASSPRMQDTDTQYF.

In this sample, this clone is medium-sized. The DNA for the CDR3 is TGTGCCAGCAGCTTAGAGGGGTTATCCTACGAGCAGTACTTC. Translation gives CASSLEGLSYEQYF. The chain employs TRBV11-1 and TRBJ2-7; maybe TRBD1 (5 bases). The CDR3 sequence is 14 residues long. Germline V gene data show CDR1 as SGHAT and CDR2 as FQDESV (reference sequence). Trimming stripped 1 base from V and 1 base from J, with 8 bases between.

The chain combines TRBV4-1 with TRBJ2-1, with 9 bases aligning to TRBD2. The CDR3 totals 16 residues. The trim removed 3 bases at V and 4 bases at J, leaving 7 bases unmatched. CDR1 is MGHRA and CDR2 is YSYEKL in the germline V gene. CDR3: CASSQRVTSGYNEQFF. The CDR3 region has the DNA TGCGCCAGCAGCCAGAGGGTGACTAGCGGTTACAATGAGCAGTTCTTC.

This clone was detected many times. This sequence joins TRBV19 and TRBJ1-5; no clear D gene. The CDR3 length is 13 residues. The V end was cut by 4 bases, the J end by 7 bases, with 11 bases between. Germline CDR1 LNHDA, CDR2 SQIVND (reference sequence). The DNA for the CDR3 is TGTGCCAGTAGTACCGGAACGGGACAGCCCCAGCATTTT. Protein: CASSTGTGQPQHF.

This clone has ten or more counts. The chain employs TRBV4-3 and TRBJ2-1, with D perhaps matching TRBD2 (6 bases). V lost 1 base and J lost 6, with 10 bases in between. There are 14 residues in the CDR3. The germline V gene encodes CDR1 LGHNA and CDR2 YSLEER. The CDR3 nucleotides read TGCGCCAGCAGCCAAGGGACTACGAGCAATGAGCAGTTCTTC. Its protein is CASSQGTTSNEQFF.

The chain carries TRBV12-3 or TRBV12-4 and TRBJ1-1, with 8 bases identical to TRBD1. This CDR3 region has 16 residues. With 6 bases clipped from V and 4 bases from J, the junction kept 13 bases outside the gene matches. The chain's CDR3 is CASSQSRGQGGTEAFF. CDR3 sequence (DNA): TGTGCCAGCAGCCAGTCGCGAGGACAGGGAGGCACTGAAGCTTTCTTT.

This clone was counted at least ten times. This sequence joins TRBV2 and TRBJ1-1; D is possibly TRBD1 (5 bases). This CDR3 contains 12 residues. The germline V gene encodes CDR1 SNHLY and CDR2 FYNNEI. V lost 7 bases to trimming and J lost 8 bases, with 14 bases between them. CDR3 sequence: CASIIRGPEAFF. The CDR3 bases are TGTGCCAGCATCATCCGGGGCCCCGAAGCTTTCTTT.

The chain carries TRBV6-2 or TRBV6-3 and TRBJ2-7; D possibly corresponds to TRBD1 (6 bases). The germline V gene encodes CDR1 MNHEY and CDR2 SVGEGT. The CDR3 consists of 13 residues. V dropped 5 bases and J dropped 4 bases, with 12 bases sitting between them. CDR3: CASSRQDRYEQYF. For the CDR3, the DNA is TGTGCCAGCAGTCGACAAGACAGGTACGAGCAGTACTTC.

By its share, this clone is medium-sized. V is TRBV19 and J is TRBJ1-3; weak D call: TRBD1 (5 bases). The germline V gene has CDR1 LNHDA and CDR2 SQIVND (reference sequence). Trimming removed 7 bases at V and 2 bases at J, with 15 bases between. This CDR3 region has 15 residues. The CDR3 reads CASKVPGNAGNTIYF. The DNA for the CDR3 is TGTGCCAGTAAGGTCCCAGGGAACGCTGGAAACACCATATATTTT. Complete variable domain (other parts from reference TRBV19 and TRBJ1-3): DGGITQSPKYLFRKEGQNVTLSCEQNLNHDAMYWYRQDPGQGLRLIYYSQIVNDFQKGDIAEGYSVSREKKESFPLTVTSAQKNPTAFYLCASKVPGNAGNTIYFGEGSWLTVV.

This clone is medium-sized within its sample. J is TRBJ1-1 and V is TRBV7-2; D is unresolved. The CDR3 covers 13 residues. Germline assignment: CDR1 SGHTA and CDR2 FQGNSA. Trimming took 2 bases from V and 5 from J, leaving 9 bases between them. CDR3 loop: CASSLTTNTEAFF. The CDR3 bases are TGTGCCAGCAGCTTAACCACAAATACTGAAGCTTTCTTT.

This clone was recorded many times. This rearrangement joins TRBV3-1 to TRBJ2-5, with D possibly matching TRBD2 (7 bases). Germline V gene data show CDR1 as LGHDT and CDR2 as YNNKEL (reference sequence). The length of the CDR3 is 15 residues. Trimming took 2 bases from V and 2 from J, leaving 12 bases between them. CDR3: CASSQMRGQQETQYF. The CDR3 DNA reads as TGTGCCAGCAGCCAAATGCGGGGGCAACAAGAGACCCAGTACTTC.

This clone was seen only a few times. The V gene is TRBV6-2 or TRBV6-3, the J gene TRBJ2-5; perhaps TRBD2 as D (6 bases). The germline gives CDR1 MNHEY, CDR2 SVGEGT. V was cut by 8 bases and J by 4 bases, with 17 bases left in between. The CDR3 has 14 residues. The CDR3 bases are TGTGCCAGCCCCATTCCTGGGGGGACAGAGACCCAGTACTTC. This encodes CASPIPGGTETQYF.

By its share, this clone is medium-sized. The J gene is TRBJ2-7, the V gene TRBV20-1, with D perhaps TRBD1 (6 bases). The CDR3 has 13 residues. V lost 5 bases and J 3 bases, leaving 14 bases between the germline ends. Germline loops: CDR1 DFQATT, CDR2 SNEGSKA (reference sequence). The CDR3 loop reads CSAGGNNLYEQYF. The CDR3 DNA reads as TGCAGTGCTGGGGGCAACAACCTCTACGAGCAGTACTTC.

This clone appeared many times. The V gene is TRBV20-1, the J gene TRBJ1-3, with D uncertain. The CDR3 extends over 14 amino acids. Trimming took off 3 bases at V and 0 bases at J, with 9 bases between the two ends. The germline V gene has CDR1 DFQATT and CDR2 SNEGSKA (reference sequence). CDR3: CSASVYGSGNTIYF. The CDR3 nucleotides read TGCAGTGCTAGCGTTTACGGCTCTGGAAACACCATATATTTT.

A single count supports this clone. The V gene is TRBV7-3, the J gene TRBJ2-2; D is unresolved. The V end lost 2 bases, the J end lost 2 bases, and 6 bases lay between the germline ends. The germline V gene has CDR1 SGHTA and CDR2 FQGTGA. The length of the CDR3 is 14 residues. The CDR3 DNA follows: TGTGCCAGCAGCTTAGACCCCAACACCGGGGAGCTGTTTTTT. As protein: CASSLDPNTGELFF.

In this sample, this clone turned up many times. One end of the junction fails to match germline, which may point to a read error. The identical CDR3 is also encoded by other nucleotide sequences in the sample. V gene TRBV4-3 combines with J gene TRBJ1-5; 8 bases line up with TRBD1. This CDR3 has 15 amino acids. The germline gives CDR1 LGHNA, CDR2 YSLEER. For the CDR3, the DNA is TGCGCCAGCAGCCAAGCCCAGGGGGCTTATCAGCCCCAACATTTT. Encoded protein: CASSQAQGAYQPQHF.